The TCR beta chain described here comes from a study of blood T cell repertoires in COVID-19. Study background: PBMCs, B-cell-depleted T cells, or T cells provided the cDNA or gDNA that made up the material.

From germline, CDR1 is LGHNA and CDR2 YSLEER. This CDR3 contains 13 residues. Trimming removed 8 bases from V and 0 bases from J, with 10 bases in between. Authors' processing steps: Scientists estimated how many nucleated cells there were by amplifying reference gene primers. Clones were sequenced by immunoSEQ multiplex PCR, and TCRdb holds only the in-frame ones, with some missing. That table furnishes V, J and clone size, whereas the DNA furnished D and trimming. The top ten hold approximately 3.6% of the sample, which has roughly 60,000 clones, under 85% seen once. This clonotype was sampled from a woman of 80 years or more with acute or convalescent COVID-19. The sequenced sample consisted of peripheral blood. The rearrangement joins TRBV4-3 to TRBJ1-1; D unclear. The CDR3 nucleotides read TGCGCCAGCGAACAGCAGTTGAACACTGAAGCTTTCTTT. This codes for CASEQQLNTEAFF.